The entry below describes one T cell receptor beta chain. The data stem from a study of blood T cell repertoires in COVID-19. Study in general: The United States, Italy and Spain were the sources of the acute and convalescent COVID-19 samples.

With 7 bases removed from V and 5 bases from J, the gap between germline ends came to 12 bases. This CDR3 has 13 amino acids. Germline V gives CDR1 LNHDA, CDR2 SQIVND (reference sequence). TCRdb keeps only in-frame clones here, not all; method: immunoSEQ multiplex PCR. The data show approximately 100,000 clones, 84% seen once. V gene TRBV19 combines with J gene TRBJ2-1; a possible D gene is TRBD1 (6 bases). The sample taken for sequencing was peripheral blood. This TCR derives from a woman in her forties or fifties with acute or convalescent COVID-19. Written as DNA, the CDR3 is TGTGCCAGTACCGCAGGGGAACACAATGAGCAGTTCTTC. Amino acid sequence: CASTAGEHNEQFF.